Presented here are 13 T cell receptor beta chains from one specimen sequenced in a study of beta chain features in type 1 diabetes. Study outcomes and limitations: Within each of all four CD4+ subsets, Type 1 diabetes patients had TCRB CDR3s that were moderately but significantly shorter.

TCRB transcripts that were expressed got sequenced, as all of the isolated RNA had been reverse transcribed. Profiling relied on immunoSEQ multiplex PCR, and the TCRdb table lists in-frame clones only, not all of them. The sample includes approximately 730,000 clones, around 15% of them seen just once. These TCRs' antigens remain unknown. Material for sequencing was naive CD4+ T cells from blood. Every receptor here comes from a man aged 18 to 35 with type 1 diabetes.

In DNA, the CDR3 is TGTGCCAGCAGCCGGGCCCAGGGTACCCTCCACTTT. Translation: CASSRAQGTLHF. The chain uses TRBV7-9 and TRBJ1-6; the D gene is possibly TRBD1 (5 bases). The CDR3 is made up of 12 amino acids. Germline values: CDR1 SEHNR, CDR2 FQNEAQ (reference sequence). Trimming took off 5 bases at V and 14 bases at J, with 13 bases between the two ends. The full variable domain, rest sourced from reference TRBV7-9 and TRBJ1-6, is DTGVSQNPRHKITKRGQNVTFRCDPISEHNRLYWYRQTLGQGPEFLTYFQNEAQLEKSRLLSDRFSAERPKGSFSTLEIQRTEQGDSAMYLCASSRAQGTLHFGNGTRLTVT.

To note about this clone: In the same sample, other DNA sequences code for this CDR3. The V call is TRBV2, the J call TRBJ2-3; 8 bases line up with TRBD1. Trimming took 6 bases from V and 4 from J; bases not matched to a gene: 6. CDR1 SNHLY and CDR2 FYNNEI come from the germline V gene. The CDR3 totals 14 residues. The CDR3 loop is CASRDRGGADTQYF. In DNA form, the CDR3 reads TGTGCCAGCAGAGACAGGGGTGGTGCAGATACGCAGTATTTT.

This clone was observed once. V is TRBV5-1 and J is TRBJ2-7; D gene ambiguous. Trimming stripped 0 bases from V and 2 bases from J, with 12 bases between. Per germline, CDR1 SGHRS and CDR2 YFSETQ. The CDR3 loop spans 15 amino acids. Here the CDR3 DNA reads TGCGCCAGCAGCTTGGGACCGGGCCCAACCTACGAGCAGTACTTC. Translated, it gives CASSLGPGPTYEQYF.

A few counts support this clone. The chain is built from TRBV5-4 and TRBJ1-1; TRBD1 matches 8 bases. Germline V gene lookup returns CDR1 SGHNT and CDR2 YYREEE (reference sequence). V dropped 6 bases and J dropped 7; count of bases not matched to a gene: 8. CDR3 size: 13 residues. CDR3: CASTVGQGIEAFF. The CDR3 nucleotides read TGTGCCAGCACCGTCGGACAGGGCATTGAAGCTTTCTTT.

The rearrangement uses TRBV10-1 and TRBJ1-5; D not resolved. This CDR3 region has 13 residues. Germline CDR1 is WNHNN and CDR2 is SYGVQD (reference sequence). Deletions cut 3 bases from V and 4 bases from J, with 7 bases between. CDR3 nucleotide sequence: TGCGCCAGCAGTGACGGTGGGAATCAGCCCCAGCATTTT. Translating it yields CASSDGGNQPQHF.

This clone appeared once. This chain uses TRBV14 with TRBJ2-7; TRBD2 might be the D (5 bases). V lost 4 bases and J 3 bases, leaving 19 bases between the germline ends. The CDR3 spans 16 residues. CDR1 SGHDN and CDR2 FVKESK come from the germline V gene. This CDR3 reads CASSPRGSPSLYEQYF. The CDR3 region has the DNA TGTGCCAGCAGCCCCCGAGGGAGCCCATCCCTCTACGAGCAGTACTTC.

This clone occurred a few times. The chain has TRBV30 and TRBJ1-2, with TRBD1 identical over 7 bases. The J segment lost 7 bases and the V segment lost 5 bases, leaving 10 bases of the junction unmatched. The CDR3 totals 13 residues. Looked up from germline, CDR1 is GTSNPN and CDR2 is SVGIG (reference sequence). The CDR3 sequence: CAWGQVPKGGYTF. The DNA of the CDR3 is TGTGCCTGGGGACAGGTACCTAAAGGTGGCTACACCTTC.

The chain couples TRBV6-6 to TRBJ2-7; TRBD1 matches 7 bases. Trimming removed 5 bases from V and 1 base from J; junction bases left unmatched: 8. Germline V gene data show CDR1 as MNHNY and CDR2 as SVGAGI (reference sequence). CDR3 length equals 15 residues. The CDR3 reads CASSPPDRSSYEQYF. The CDR3 bases are TGTGCCAGCAGTCCCCCGGACAGGAGTTCCTACGAGCAGTACTTC.

This clone was observed a handful of times. The chain is built from TRBV15 and TRBJ2-3; D ambiguous. The CDR3 extends over 11 amino acids. Germline CDR1 is LNHNV and CDR2 is YYDKDF (reference sequence). The V and J ends lost 5 bases and 3 bases respectively, with 3 bases between them. DNA of the CDR3: TGTGCCACCAGCGAGACAGATACGCAGTATTTT. This codes for CATSETDTQYF.

This chain joins TRBV7-9 and TRBJ1-1; 9 positions agree with TRBD1. The CDR3 length is 16 residues. Germline values: CDR1 SEHNR, CDR2 FQNEAQ (reference sequence). V lost 5 bases to trimming and J lost 4 bases; unmatched junction nucleotides: 11. In DNA form, the CDR3 reads TGTGCCAGCAGCCTCCCTCCGGGACAGGGACCCACTGAAGCTTTCTTT. This codes for CASSLPPGQGPTEAFF.

This clone appeared a few times. The chain carries TRBV29-1 and TRBJ1-1, with TRBD1 as a possible D gene (5 bases). CDR1 SQVTM and CDR2 ANQGSEA come from the germline V gene. The ends were cut back, 6 bases at V and 4 bases at J, with 15 bases in the middle. This CDR3 spans 13 amino acids. The CDR3 nucleotides read TGCAGCGTGGCCAGGGTCTTGGCCACTGAAGCTTTCTTT. It specifies CSVARVLATEAFF.

V gene TRBV14 combines with J gene TRBJ1-3; D ambiguous. The CDR3 consists of 15 residues. Germline V lookup: CDR1 SGHDN, CDR2 FVKESK. The ends were cut back, 7 bases at V and 1 base at J, with 14 bases in the middle. CDR3 amino acids: CASTPRAFSGNTIYF. In nucleotides, the CDR3 is TGTGCCAGCACCCCGCGAGCATTTTCTGGAAACACCATATATTTT.

The chain combines TRBV14 with TRBJ2-5; D remains ambiguous. The CDR3 covers 11 residues. Germline CDR1 and CDR2: SGHDN and FVKESK. V lost 5 bases and J 4 bases, leaving 5 bases between the germline ends. CDR3 sequence: CASSTRETQYF. The CDR3 bases are TGTGCCAGCAGCACCCGAGAGACCCAGTACTTC.